Listed below are T cell receptor beta chains from one sample, sequenced in a study of CD8+ T cells in alopecia areata. Generated by immunoSEQ multiplex PCR, the TCRdb table keeps only in-frame clones and is missing some. The table shows about 210,000 clones, with roughly 40% occurring only once. Sequences were derived from CD4+ T cells sorted from blood, sampled at roughly week 36, from a patient treated with tofacitinib. The receptors originated from a human donor with alopecia areata. Both conserved end residues are part of each CDR3. The order of the fields is CDR3 length, clone size, V gene, D gene, J gene, CDR3 DNA, CDR3 protein. A D gene is named only where the DNA matches it firmly. Clone size appears in some rows only: once, few, many, or a class for an expanded clone.

CDR3 length: 15
clone size: NA
V gene: TRBV28
D gene: NA
J gene: TRBJ1-2
CDR3 DNA: TGTGCCAGCAGCCCGGAGGGCGGGCGGTCCTATGGCTACACCTTC
CDR3 protein: CASSPEGGRSYGYTF

CDR3 length: 13
clone size: NA
V gene: TRBV11-2
D gene: TRBD1
J gene: TRBJ2-7
CDR3 DNA: TGTGCCAGCAGCCGGGACAGGGTCTACGAGCAGTACTTC
CDR3 protein: CASSRDRVYEQYF

CDR3 length: 15
clone size: NA
V gene: TRBV29-1
D gene: NA
J gene: TRBJ2-4
CDR3 DNA: TGCAGCGCCAGGATGGGTGGGCAGGGGAGCAACATTCAGTACTTC
CDR3 protein: CSARMGGQGSNIQYF

CDR3 length: 15
clone size: few
V gene: TRBV30
D gene: NA
J gene: TRBJ1-3
CDR3 DNA: TGTGCCTGCCCCCTTGGACAGAAATCTGGAAACACCATATATTTT
CDR3 protein: CACPLGQKSGNTIYF

CDR3 length: 15
clone size: NA
V gene: TRBV19
D gene: NA
J gene: TRBJ2-5
CDR3 DNA: TGTGCCAGTAGTATGCAAAGGACAGATCAAGAGACCCAGTACTTC
CDR3 protein: CASSMQRTDQETQYF

CDR3 length: 14
clone size: NA
V gene: TRBV2
D gene: TRBD2
J gene: TRBJ2-5
CDR3 DNA: TGTGCCAGCAGTCGGCCGGGAGGGCCAGAGACCCAGTACTTC
CDR3 protein: CASSRPGGPETQYF

CDR3 length: 15
clone size: few
V gene: TRBV5-4
D gene: NA
J gene: TRBJ2-1
CDR3 DNA: TGTGCCAGCAGCTGGGATGTTAGCTCCTACAATGAGCAGTTCTTC
CDR3 protein: CASSWDVSSYNEQFF

CDR3 length: 13
clone size: NA
V gene: TRBV28
D gene: TRBD1
J gene: TRBJ2-2
CDR3 DNA: TGTGCTTCGAAGGACAGGGTCACCGGGGAGCTGTTTTTT
CDR3 protein: CASKDRVTGELFF

CDR3 length: 14
clone size: once
V gene: TRBV4-2
D gene: TRBD2
J gene: TRBJ2-3
CDR3 DNA: TGTGCCAGCAGCGATCGGACTAGAACAGATACGCAGTATTTT
CDR3 protein: CASSDRTRTDTQYF

CDR3 length: 12
clone size: few
V gene: TRBV14
D gene: NA
J gene: TRBJ2-5
CDR3 DNA: TGTGCCAGCAGCCAAGTGGGCGAGACCCAGTACTTC
CDR3 protein: CASSQVGETQYF

CDR3 length: 13
clone size: many
V gene: TRBV7-2
D gene: NA
J gene: TRBJ1-1
CDR3 DNA: TGTGCCAGCAGCTCTGGTCGTAACACTGAAGCTTTCTTT
CDR3 protein: CASSSGRNTEAFF

CDR3 length: 16
clone size: NA
V gene: TRBV28
D gene: NA
J gene: TRBJ1-1
CDR3 DNA: TGTGCCAGTCGGCTCCGGCAGGGGCGGGCGGACACTGAAGCTTTCTTT
CDR3 protein: CASRLRQGRADTEAFF

CDR3 length: 13
clone size: NA
V gene: TRBV5-1
D gene: NA
J gene: TRBJ1-1
CDR3 DNA: TGCGCCAGCAGCTCCCGGGACAACACTGAAGCTTTCTTT
CDR3 protein: CASSSRDNTEAFF

CDR3 length: 13
clone size: NA
V gene: TRBV29-1
D gene: NA
J gene: TRBJ1-3
CDR3 DNA: TGCAGCGCCCAGAGGGGATCAGGAAACACCATATATTTT
CDR3 protein: CSAQRGSGNTIYF

CDR3 length: 12
clone size: NA
V gene: TRBV27
D gene: TRBD1
J gene: TRBJ2-4
CDR3 DNA: TGTGCCAGCAGTTTGGTGGGGACAGGGCTGTACTTC
CDR3 protein: CASSLVGTGLYF

CDR3 length: 15
clone size: few
V gene: TRBV6-1
D gene: NA
J gene: TRBJ1-2
CDR3 DNA: TGTGCCAGCACCATTACTCCCAGGGCGAACTATGGCTACACCTTC
CDR3 protein: CASTITPRANYGYTF

CDR3 length: 13
clone size: NA
V gene: TRBV10-3
D gene: NA
J gene: TRBJ2-3
CDR3 DNA: TGTGCCATCAGTGAGCCTGGGTCGGATACGCAGTATTTT
CDR3 protein: CAISEPGSDTQYF

CDR3 length: 14
clone size: NA
V gene: TRBV30
D gene: NA
J gene: TRBJ1-6
CDR3 DNA: TGTGCCTGGAGTGCGGACACCTCTAATTCACCCCTCCACTTT
CDR3 protein: CAWSADTSNSPLHF

CDR3 length: 16
clone size: NA
V gene: TRBV5-1
D gene: NA
J gene: TRBJ2-7
CDR3 DNA: TGCGCCAGCAGCCTGGAGGGGGTTAGCGGCTCCTACGAGCAGTACTTC
CDR3 protein: CASSLEGVSGSYEQYF

CDR3 length: 16
clone size: NA
V gene: TRBV5-1
D gene: TRBD2
J gene: TRBJ2-2
CDR3 DNA: TGCGCCAGCAGCCCGGGACTAGCGGGATCGGGCGGGGAGCTGTTTTTT
CDR3 protein: CASSPGLAGSGGELFF

CDR3 length: 14
clone size: few
V gene: TRBV4-2
D gene: TRBD1
J gene: TRBJ2-7
CDR3 DNA: TGTGCCAGCAGCCAGAGACAGGGGACTTATGAGCAGTACTTC
CDR3 protein: CASSQRQGTYEQYF